This TCR beta chain was sequenced in a study of PD-1 blockade in classical Hodgkin lymphoma. Trimming cost V 2 bases and J 1 base, with 7 bases left between them. Germline CDR1 is MNHNY and CDR2 is SVGAGI (reference sequence). CDR3 length: 14 residues. Time point reported: cycle 4 day 1 (C4D1), after less than seven weeks of nivolumab. Exposure to brentuximab vedotin varied, and each patient had relapsed following autologous stem cell transplantation. It was by magnetic negative selection that CD4+ T cells were purified from thawed PBMCs. Sequenced by immunoSEQ multiplex PCR; TCRdb stores in-frame clones only, minus some. Here the sample spans 30,000 to 40,000 clones, roughly nine tenths being singletons.

The material sequenced was CD4+ T cells from blood, taken before the fourth cycle of nivolumab. This chain uses TRBV6-6 with TRBJ2-3; possibly TRBD1 for D (5 bases). The source of this sequence is a human donor with classical Hodgkin lymphoma. The CDR3 reads CASSYEGGTDTQYF. CDR3 bases: TGTGCCAGCAGTTACGAAGGGGGCACAGATACGCAGTATTTT.